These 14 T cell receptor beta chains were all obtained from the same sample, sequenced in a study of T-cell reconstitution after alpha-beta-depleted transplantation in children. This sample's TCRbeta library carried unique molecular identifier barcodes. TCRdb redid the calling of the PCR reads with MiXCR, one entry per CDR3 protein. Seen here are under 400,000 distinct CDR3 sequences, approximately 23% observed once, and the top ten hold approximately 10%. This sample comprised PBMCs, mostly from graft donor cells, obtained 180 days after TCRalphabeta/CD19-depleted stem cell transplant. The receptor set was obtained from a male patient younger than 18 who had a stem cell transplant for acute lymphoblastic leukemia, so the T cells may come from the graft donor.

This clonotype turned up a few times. DNA for the CDR3: TGTGCCAGCAGCCGCGGGAGCTCTGGAAACACCATATATTTT. It yields the protein CASSRGSSGNTIYF. V and J are TRBV14 and TRBJ1-3; D is uncertain. V lost 4 bases to trimming and J lost 0 bases, with 7 bases between them. The V gene's germline CDR1 is SGHDN and CDR2 FVKESK. The CDR3 is made up of 14 amino acids.

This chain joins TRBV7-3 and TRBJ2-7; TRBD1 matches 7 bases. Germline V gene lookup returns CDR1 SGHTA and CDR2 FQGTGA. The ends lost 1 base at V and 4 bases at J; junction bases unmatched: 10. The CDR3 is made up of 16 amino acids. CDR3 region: CASSLIGRQGPYEQYF. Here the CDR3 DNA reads TGTGCCAGCAGCTTAATTGGTCGACAGGGTCCTTACGAGCAGTACTTC.

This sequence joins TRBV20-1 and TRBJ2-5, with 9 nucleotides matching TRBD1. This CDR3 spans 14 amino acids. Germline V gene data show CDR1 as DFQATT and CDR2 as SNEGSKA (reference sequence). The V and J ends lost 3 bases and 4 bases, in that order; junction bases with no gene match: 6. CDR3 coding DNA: TGCAGTGCTAGCGACAGGGGGAGAGGAGAGACCCAGTACTTC. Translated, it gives CSASDRGRGETQYF.

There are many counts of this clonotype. The CDR3 loop reads CASSSRGEYGELFF. DNA of the CDR3: TGCGCCAGCAGCTCACGAGGGGAGTACGGGGAGCTGTTTTTT. The V gene is TRBV5-1, the J gene TRBJ2-2; either TRBD1 or TRBD2 may fit D (5 bases each). Between the trimmed V and J ends, which lost 3 bases and 7 bases, there was a span of 13 bases. The CDR3 loop spans 14 amino acids. The germline V gene encodes CDR1 SGHRS and CDR2 YFSETQ. Supplemented by reference TRBV5-1 and TRBJ2-2, the full variable domain reads KAGVTQTPRYLIKTRGQQVTLSCSPISGHRSVSWYQQTPGQGLQFLFEYFSETQRNKGNFPGRFSGRQFSNSRSEMNVSTLELGDSALYLCASSSRGEYGELFFGEGSRLTVL.

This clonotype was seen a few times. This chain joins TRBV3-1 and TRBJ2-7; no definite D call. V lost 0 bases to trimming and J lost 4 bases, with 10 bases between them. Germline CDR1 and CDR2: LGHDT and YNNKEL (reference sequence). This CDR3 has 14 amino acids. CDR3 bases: TGTGCCAGCAGCCAAGATGGGAACGTTTACGAGCAGTACTTC. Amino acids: CASSQDGNVYEQYF.

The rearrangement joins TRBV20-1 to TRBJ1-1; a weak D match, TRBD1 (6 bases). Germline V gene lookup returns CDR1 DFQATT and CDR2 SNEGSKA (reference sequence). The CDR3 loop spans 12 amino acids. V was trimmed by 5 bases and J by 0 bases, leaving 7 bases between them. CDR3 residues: CSAGQLNTEAFF. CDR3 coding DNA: TGCAGTGCTGGACAGTTGAACACTGAAGCTTTCTTT.

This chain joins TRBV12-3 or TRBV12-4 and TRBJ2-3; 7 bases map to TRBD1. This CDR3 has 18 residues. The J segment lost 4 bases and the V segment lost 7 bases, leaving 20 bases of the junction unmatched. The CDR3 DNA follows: TGTGCCAGCATGGGGGTTAAAGAACAGGGGCGAATTTCAGATACGCAGTATTTT. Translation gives CASMGVKEQGRISDTQYF.

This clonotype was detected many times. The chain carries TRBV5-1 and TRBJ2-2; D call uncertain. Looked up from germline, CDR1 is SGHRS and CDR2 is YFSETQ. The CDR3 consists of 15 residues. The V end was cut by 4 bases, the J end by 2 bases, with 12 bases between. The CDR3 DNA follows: TGCGCCAGCAGCACCCAGACCGCAAACACCGGGGAGCTGTTTTTT. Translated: CASSTQTANTGELFF.

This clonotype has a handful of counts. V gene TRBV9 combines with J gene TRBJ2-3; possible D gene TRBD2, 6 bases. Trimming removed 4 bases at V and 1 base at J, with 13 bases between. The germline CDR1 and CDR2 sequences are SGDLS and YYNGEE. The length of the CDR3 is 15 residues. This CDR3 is CASSSVGGGTDTQYF. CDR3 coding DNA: TGTGCCAGCAGCTCTGTTGGAGGGGGCACAGATACGCAGTATTTT.

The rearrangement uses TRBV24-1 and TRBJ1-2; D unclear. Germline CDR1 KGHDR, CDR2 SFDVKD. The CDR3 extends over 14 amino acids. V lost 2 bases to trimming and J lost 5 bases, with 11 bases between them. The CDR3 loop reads CATSDSNRPYGYTF. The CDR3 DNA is TGTGCCACCAGTGATTCTAACAGACCTTATGGCTACACCTTC.

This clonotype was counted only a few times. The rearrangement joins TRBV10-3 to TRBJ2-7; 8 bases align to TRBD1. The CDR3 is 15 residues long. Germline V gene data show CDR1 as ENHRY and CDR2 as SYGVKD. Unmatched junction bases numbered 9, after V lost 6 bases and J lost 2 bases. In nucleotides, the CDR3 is TGTGCCATCAGCCATCCCGGGACAGGAGCCTACGAGCAGTACTTC. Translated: CAISHPGTGAYEQYF.

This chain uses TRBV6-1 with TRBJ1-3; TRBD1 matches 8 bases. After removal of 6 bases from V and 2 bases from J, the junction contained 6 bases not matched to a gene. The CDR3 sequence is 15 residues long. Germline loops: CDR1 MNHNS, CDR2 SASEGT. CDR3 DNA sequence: TGTGCCAGCAGATCGGACAGGGCCGCTGGAAACACCATATATTTT. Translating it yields CASRSDRAAGNTIYF.

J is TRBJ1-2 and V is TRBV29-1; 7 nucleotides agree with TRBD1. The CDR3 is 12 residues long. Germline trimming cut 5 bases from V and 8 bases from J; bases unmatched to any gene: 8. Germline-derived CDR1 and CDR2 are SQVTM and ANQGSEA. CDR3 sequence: CSVLQGLGGYTF. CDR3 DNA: TGCAGCGTTTTACAGGGGCTTGGGGGCTACACCTTC.

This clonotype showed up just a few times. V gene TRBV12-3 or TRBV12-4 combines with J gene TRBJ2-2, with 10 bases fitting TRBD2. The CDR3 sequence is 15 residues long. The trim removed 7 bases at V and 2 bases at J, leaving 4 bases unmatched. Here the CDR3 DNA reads TGTGCCAGCACCTGGACTAGCGGAAACACCGGGGAGCTGTTTTTT. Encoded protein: CASTWTSGNTGELFF.